This T cell receptor (beta chain) was observed in a study of molecular identifiers for immune sequencing clone quantification. This CDR3 is 12 amino acids long. V was clipped by 1 base and J by 2 bases, with 3 bases between them. Germline CDR1 reads SGHTA; CDR2 reads FQGNSA. This clonotype has a handful of counts. TCRdb recomputed calls from the PCR reads with MiXCR, one row per CDR3 protein. The table has 8,500 to 11,000 distinct CDR3 sequences, approximately 20% seen once; the top ten hold approximately 1.5%. Sequenced material: naive CD8+ T cells from blood, with Jurkat cell RNA spiked in. As to subset: FACS-sorted CD8+CD4-CCR7+CD45RA+ naive T cells. The chain employs TRBV7-2 and TRBJ2-7; the D is unclear. The origin of this receptor is a human donor in good health. Some libraries in this study had Jurkat cell RNA spiked in. CDR3 nucleotide sequence: TGTGCCAGCAGCTTAGTACCCTACGAGCAGTACTTC. Translated: CASSLVPYEQYF.